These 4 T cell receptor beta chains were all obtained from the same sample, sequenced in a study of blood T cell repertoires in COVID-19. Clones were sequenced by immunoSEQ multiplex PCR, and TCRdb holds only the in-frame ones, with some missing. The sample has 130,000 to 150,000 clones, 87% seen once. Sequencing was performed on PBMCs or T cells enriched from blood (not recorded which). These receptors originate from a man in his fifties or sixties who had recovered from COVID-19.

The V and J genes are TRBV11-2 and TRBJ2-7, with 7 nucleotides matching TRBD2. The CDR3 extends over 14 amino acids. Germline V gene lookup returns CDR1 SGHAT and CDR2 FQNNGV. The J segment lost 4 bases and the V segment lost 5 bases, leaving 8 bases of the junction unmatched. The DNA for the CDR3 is TGTGCCAGCAGCCCATCTAGCGGCGGTTACGAGCAGTACTTC. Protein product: CASSPSSGGYEQYF. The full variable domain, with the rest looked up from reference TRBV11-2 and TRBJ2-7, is EAGVAQSPRYKIIEKRQSVAFWCNPISGHATLYWYQQILGQGPKLLIQFQNNGVVDDSQLPKDRFSAERLKGVDSTLKIQPAKLEDSAVYLCASSPSSGGYEQYFGPGTRLTVT.

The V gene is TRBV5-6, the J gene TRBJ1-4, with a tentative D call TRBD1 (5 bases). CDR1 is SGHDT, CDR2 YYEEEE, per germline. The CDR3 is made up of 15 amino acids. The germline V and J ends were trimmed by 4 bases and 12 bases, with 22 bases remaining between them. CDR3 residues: CASSPGQGENGQLFF. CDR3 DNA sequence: TGTGCCAGCAGCCCCGGGCAGGGCGAGAATGGGCAACTGTTTTTT. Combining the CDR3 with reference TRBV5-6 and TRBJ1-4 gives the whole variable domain DAGVTQSPTHLIKTRGQQVTLRCSPKSGHDTVSWYQQALGQGPQFIFQYYEEEERQRGNFPDRFSGHQFPNYSSELNVNALLLGDSALYLCASSPGQGENGQLFFGSGTQLSVL.

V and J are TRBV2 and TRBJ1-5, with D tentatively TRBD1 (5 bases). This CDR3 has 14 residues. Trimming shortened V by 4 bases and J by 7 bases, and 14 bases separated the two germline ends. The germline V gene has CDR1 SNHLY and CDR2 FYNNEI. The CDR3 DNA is TGTGCCAGCAGTGGTAGGGGTTTGGGGCAGCCCCAGCATTTT. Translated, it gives CASSGRGLGQPQHF.

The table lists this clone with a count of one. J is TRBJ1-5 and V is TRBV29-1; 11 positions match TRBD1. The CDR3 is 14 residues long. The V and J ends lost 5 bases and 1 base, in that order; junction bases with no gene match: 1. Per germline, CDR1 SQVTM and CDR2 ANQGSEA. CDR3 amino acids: CSVRDRGSNQPQHF. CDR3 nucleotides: TGCAGCGTTAGGGACAGGGGGAGCAATCAGCCCCAGCATTTT.